This T cell receptor (beta chain) was captured in a study of blood T cell repertoires in COVID-19. Study-wide background: The United States, Italy and Spain provided the acute and convalescent COVID-19 samples. PBMCs, B-cell-depleted T cells, or T cells provided the cDNA or gDNA that made up the material.

This table comes from immunoSEQ multiplex PCR, and its TCRdb copy is limited to in-frame clones, with some not included. The repertoire holds around 100,000 clones, with roughly 80% as singletons. The CDR3 loop spans 13 amino acids. Germline CDR1 and CDR2: SGHDT and YYEEEE. The V end was cut by 2 bases, the J end by 7 bases, with 12 bases between. Sequencing used peripheral blood. This clonotype was sampled from a man aged 50-60 years with acute or convalescent COVID-19. This rearrangement joins TRBV5-6 to TRBJ2-5, with a possible D match to TRBD1 (5 bases). The DNA for the CDR3 is TGTGCCAGCAGCTTCACAGGAAAGGGGACCCAGTACTTC. This sequence encodes CASSFTGKGTQYF.